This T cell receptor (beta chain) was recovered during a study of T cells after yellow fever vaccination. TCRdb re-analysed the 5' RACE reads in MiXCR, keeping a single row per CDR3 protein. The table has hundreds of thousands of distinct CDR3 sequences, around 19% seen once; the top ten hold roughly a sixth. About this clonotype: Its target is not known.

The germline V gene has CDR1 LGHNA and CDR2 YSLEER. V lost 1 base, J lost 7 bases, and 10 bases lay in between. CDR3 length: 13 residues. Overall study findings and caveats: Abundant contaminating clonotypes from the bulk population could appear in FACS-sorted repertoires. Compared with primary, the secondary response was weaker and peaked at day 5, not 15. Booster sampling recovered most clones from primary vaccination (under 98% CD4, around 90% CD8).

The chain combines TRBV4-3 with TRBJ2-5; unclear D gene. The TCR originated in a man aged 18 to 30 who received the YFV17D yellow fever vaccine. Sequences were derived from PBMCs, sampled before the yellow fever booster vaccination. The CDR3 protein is CASSQGGPATQYF. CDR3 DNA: TGCGCCAGCAGCCAAGGTGGACCGGCGACCCAGTACTTC.